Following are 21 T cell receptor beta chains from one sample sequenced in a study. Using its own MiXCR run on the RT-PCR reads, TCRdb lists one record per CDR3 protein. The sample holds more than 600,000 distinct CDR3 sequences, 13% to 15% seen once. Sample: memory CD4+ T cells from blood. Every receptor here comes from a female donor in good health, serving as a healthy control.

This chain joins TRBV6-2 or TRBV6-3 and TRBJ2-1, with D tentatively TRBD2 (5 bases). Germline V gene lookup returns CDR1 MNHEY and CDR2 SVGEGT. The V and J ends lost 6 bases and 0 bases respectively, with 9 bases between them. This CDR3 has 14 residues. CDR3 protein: CASRERSSYNEQFF. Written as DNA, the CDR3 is TGTGCCAGCAGGGAGCGGAGCTCCTACAATGAGCAGTTCTTC.

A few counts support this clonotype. DNA of the CDR3: TGCGCCAGCCGCTGGACTAGCGGATTCACAGATACGCAGTATTTT. It yields the protein CASRWTSGFTDTQYF. The J gene is TRBJ2-3, the V gene TRBV10-2, with 10 bases aligning to TRBD2. The CDR3 extends over 15 amino acids. V dropped 8 bases and J dropped 2; count of bases not matched to a gene: 7. The germline CDR1 and CDR2 sequences are WSHSY and SAAADI.

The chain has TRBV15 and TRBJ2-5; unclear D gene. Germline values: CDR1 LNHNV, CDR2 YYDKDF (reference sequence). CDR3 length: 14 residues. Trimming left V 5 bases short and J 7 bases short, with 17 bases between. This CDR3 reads CATSPPRTPGTQYF. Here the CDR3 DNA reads TGTGCCACCAGCCCCCCGCGGACCCCGGGGACCCAGTACTTC.

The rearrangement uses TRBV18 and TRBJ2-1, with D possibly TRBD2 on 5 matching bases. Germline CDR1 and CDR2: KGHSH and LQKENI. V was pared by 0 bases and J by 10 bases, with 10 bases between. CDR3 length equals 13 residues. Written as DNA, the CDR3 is TGTGCCAGCTCACCACCTTTGCGGGTAGAGCAGTTCTTC. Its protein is CASSPPLRVEQFF.

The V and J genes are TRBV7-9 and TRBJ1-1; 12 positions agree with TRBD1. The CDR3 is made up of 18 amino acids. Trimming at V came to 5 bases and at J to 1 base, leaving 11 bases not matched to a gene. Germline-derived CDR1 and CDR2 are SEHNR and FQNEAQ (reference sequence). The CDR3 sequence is CASSLTPGQGARNTEAFF. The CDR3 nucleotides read TGTGCCAGCAGCCTCACCCCGGGACAGGGGGCGCGGAACACTGAAGCTTTCTTT.

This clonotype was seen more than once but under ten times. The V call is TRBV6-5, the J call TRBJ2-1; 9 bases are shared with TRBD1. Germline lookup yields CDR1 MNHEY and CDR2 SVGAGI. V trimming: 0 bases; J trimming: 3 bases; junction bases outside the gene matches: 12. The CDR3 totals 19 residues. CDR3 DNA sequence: TGTGCCAGCAGTTACTCGTCTCTTCGGGGGGACAGGGACTACAATGAGCAGTTCTTC. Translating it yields CASSYSSLRGDRDYNEQFF.

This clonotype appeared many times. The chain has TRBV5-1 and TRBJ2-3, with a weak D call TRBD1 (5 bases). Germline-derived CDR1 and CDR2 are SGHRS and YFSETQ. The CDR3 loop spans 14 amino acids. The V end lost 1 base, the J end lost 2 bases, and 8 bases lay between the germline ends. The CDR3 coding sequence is TGCGCCAGCAGCTTGACAGGCTTCACAGATACGCAGTATTTT. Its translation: CASSLTGFTDTQYF.

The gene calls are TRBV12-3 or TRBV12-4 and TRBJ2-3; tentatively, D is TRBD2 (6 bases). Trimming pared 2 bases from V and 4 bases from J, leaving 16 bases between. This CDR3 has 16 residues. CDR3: CASSLKGGGAADTQYF. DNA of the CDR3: TGTGCCAGCAGTTTAAAGGGCGGAGGGGCCGCAGATACGCAGTATTTT.

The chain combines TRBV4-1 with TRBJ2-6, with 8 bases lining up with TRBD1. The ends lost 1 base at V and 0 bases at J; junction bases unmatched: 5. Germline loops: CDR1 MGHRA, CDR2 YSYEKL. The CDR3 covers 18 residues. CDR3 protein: CASSQGWTGRSGANVLTF. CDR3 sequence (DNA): TGCGCCAGCAGCCAAGGGTGGACAGGGCGCTCTGGGGCCAACGTCCTGACTTTC.

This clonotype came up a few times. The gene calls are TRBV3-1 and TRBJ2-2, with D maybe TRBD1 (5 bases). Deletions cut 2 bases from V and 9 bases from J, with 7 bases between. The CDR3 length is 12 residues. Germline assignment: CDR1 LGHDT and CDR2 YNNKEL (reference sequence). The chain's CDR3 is CASSQQGWELFF. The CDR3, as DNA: TGTGCCAGCAGCCAACAGGGTTGGGAGCTGTTTTTT.

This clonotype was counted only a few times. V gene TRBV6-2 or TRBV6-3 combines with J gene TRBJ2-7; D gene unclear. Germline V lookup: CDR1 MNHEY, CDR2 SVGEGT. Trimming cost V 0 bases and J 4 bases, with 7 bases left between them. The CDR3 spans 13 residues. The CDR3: CASSYSDAYEQYF. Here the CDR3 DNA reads TGTGCCAGCAGTTACTCCGACGCTTACGAGCAGTACTTC.

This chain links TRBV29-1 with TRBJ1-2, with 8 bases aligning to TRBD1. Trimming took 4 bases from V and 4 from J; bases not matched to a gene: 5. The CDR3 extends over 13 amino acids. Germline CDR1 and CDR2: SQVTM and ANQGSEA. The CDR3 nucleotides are TGCAGCGTTGCTTCAGGGGGCACCTATGGCTACACCTTC. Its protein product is CSVASGGTYGYTF.

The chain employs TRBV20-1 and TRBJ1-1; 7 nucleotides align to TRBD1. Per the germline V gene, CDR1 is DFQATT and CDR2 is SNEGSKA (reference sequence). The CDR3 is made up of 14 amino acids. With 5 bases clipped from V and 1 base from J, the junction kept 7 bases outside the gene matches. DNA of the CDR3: TGCAGTGCTCCGACAGGGTTTTCGAACACTGAAGCTTTCTTT. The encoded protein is CSAPTGFSNTEAFF.

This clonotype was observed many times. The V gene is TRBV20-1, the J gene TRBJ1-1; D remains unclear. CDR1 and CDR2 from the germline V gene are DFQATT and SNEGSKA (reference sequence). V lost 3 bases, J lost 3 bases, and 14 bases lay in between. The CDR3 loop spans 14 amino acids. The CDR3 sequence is CSASEKGSYTEAFF. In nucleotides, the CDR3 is TGCAGTGCTAGTGAAAAAGGGAGTTACACTGAAGCTTTCTTT.

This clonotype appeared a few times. The DNA of the CDR3 is TGTGCCAGCAGCTTCGCCACTAGCGGTATTGCCTACAATGAGCAGTTCTTC. This sequence encodes CASSFATSGIAYNEQFF. The chain couples TRBV7-2 to TRBJ2-1; 8 bases fit TRBD2. After removal of 3 bases from V and 2 bases from J, the junction contained 9 bases not matched to a gene. This CDR3 contains 17 residues. The germline CDR1 and CDR2 sequences are SGHTA and FQGNSA. Using reference TRBV7-2 and TRBJ2-1 for the parts outside the CDR3, the full variable domain is GAGVSQSPSNKVTEKGKDVELRCDPISGHTALYWYRQSLGQGLEFLIYFQGNSAPDKSGLPSDRFSAERTGGSVSTLTIQRTQQEDSAVYLCASSFATSGIAYNEQFFGPGTRLTVL.

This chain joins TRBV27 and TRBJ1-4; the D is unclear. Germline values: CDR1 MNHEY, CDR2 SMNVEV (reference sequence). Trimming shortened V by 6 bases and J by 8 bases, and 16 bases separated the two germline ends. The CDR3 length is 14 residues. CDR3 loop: CASSINIAGEKLFF. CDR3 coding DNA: TGTGCCAGCAGCATAAACATAGCGGGAGAAAAACTGTTTTTT.

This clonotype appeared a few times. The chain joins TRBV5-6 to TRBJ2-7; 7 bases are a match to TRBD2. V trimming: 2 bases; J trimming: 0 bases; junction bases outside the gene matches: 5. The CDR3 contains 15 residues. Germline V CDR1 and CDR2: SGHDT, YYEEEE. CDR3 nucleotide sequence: TGTGCCAGCAGCTTCCTGGGACTAACCTCCTACGAGCAGTACTTC. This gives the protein CASSFLGLTSYEQYF.

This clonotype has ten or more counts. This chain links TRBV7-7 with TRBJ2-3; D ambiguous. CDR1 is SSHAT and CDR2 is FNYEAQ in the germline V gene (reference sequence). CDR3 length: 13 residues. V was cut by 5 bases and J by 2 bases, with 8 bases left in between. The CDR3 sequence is CASSRIATDTQYF. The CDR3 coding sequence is TGTGCCAGCAGCCGGATTGCCACAGATACGCAGTATTTT.

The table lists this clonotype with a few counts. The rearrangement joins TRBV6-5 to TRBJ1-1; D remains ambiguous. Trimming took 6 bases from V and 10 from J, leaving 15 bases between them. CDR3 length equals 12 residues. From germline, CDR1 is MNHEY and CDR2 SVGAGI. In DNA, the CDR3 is TGTGCCAGCAGCTCGACCGGAGCGGGAGCTTTCTTT. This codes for CASSSTGAGAFF.

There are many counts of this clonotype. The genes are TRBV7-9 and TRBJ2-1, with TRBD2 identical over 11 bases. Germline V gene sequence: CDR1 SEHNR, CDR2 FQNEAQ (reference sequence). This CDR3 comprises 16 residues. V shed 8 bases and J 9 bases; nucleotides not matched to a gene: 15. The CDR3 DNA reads TGTGCCAGCTCCCCACGCTTTAGCGGGAGGGCCATTGAGCAGTTCTTC. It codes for CASSPRFSGRAIEQFF.

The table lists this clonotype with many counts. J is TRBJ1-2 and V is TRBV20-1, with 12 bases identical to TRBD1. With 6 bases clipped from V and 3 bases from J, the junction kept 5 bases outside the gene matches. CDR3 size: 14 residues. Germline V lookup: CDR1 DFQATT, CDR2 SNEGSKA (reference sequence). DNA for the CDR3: TGCAGTGCAACCGGGACAGGGGGCGACTATGGCTACACCTTC. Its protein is CSATGTGGDYGYTF.